This T cell receptor (beta chain) was profiled in a study of OX40 agonist ivuxolimab in advanced cancers. Concerning this clone: Its antigen is still unknown.

J was trimmed by 3 bases and V by 4 bases; bases with no gene match: 8. CDR3 length: 16 residues. Looked up from germline, CDR1 is LGHNA and CDR2 is YNFKEQ. Here immunoSEQ multiplex PCR was the method, and the copy in TCRdb shows in-frame clones only, minus some. The sample records nearly 85,000 clones, 75% to 90% being singletons. Study-level results: Expanded clones were, on average, more numerous in CD8+ T cells than in CD4+. Both blood CD4+ and CD8+ T cells showed clonal growth by week 6 at 0.1 to 3.0 mg/kg.

This specimen consisted of CD4+ or CD8+ T cells sorted from blood, obtained in a trial of the OX40 agonist ivuxolimab. This receptor was obtained from an adult with an advanced solid tumor such as melanoma, head and neck, liver or kidney cancer. This sequence joins TRBV4-2 and TRBJ2-2, with 7 bases aligning to TRBD1. The DNA of the CDR3 is TGTGCCAGCAGCCCGCGACAGGGCGCGGACACCGGGGAGCTGTTTTTT. Translation: CASSPRQGADTGELFF.